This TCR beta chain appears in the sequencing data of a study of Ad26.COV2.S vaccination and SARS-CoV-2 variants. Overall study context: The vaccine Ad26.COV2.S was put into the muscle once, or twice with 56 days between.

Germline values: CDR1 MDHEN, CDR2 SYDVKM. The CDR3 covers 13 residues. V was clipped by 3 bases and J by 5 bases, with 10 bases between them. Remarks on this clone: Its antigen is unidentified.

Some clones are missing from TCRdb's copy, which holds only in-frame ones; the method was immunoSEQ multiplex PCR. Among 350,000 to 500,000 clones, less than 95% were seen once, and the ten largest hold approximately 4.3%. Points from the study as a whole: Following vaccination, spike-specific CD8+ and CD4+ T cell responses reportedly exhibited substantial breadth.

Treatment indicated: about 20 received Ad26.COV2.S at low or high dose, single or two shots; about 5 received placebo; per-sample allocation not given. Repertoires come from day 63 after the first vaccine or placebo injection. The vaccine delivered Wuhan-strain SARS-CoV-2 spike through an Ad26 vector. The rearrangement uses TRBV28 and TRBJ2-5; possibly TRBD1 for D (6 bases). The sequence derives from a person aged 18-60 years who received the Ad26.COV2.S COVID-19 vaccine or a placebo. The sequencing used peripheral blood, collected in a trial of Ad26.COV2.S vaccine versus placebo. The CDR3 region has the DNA TGTGCCAGCAGTTTCCCAGGGGTCGAGACCCAGTACTTC. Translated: CASSFPGVETQYF.